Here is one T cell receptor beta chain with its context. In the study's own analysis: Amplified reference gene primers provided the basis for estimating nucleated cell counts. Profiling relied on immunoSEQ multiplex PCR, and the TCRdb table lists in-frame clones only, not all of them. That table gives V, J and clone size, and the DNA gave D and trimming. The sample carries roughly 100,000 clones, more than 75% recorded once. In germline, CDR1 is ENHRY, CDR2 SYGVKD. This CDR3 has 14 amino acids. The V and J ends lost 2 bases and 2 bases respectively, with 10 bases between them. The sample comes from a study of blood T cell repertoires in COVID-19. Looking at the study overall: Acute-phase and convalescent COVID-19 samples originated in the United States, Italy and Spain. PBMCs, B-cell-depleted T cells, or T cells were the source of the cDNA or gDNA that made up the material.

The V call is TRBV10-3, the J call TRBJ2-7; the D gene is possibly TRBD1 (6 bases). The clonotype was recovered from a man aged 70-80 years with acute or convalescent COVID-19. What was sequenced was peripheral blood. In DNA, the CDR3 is TGTGCCATCAGTGAGGGGAAGGGGGCCTACGAGCAGTACGTC. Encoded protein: CAISEGKGAYEQYV.